This T cell receptor beta chain emerged from a study of T cell repertoires in urothelial bladder cancer (dated by TCRdb to the late 2010s). In terms of the full investigation: Of the 12 resected lesions, three were clinical stage cT0, three were cTa, three were cT1 and three were cT2 or greater. Some eleven resected bladder lesions, made up of urothelial carcinoma (UC+) and benign (UC-) specimens, were studied. The study compared TCR repertoire clonality in bladder tumors with that in benign bladder inflammation. Around 13 patients with bladder lesions undergoing transurethral resection were identified prospectively.

V gives up 5 bases and J gives up 10 bases, and the segment between their germline ends measures 17 bases. CDR1 and CDR2 were assigned from the germline V gene (reference sequence) as LNHDA and SQIVND. The cysteine opens and the phenylalanine closes a CDR3 of 13 amino acids. Only CDR3 DNA remains: 39 bases, in frame from the first base. Benign (UC-) specimens were resected bladder lesions without urothelial carcinoma. Specimens of bladder lesions were obtained during transurethral resection and kept at -80C. DNA was extracted from bladder specimens collected at transurethral resection. In its sample, this clone was seen a few times. It lacks a known antigen. Base-call qualities are not available, and no considerably larger clone is one nucleotide away. The TCR beta chain CDR3 region was sequenced with the immunoSEQ assay. In the source study's methods: For every specimen, the T-cell fraction, clonal dominance and maximum TCR clone frequency were calculated. TCRdb provides this immuneACCESS table in a form limited to in-frame rearrangements. Some clones are lacking; in checked studies, under half of them reflect an unresolved V gene, and why the rest are absent is not known. D and trimming were read from the DNA, whereas the V and J calls and clone size are those reported in that table. Within this sample are around 12,000 clones, with about 63% of them counted one time only. The ten largest clones add up to around 6.5% of the sample.

Results and caveats for the whole study, not just this receptor: Carcinoma specimens had a median tumor infiltrating lymphocyte percentage of 2%, while benign specimens had a median of around 13%. In carcinoma specimens, up to about 17% of infiltrating lymphocytes were accounted for by a single T-cell clone, compared with 2% to 2.5% in benign specimens. Urothelial carcinoma specimens contained fewer T cells than benign specimens, with a median of approximately 5,000 versus 26,000.

The origin of this receptor is a human donor with a benign inflammatory bladder lesion. The rearranged segments are TRBV19 and TRBJ1-1; TRBD1 is perhaps the D gene, given 6 matching bases. Material for sequencing was tumor-infiltrating cells from bladder cancer. Here the CDR3 is given as CASSPRTALGAFF. In nucleotide form, the sequence is TGTGCCAGTAGTCCTCGGACAGCGCTGGGAGCTTTCTTT. With the rest looked up from the reference TRBV19 and TRBJ1-1 genes rather than sequenced, the full variable domain is DGGITQSPKYLFRKEGQNVTLSCEQNLNHDAMYWYRQDPGQGLRLIYYSQIVNDFQKGDIAEGYSVSREKKESFPLTVTSAQKNPTAFYLCASSPRTALGAFFGQGTRLTVV.